These 13 T cell receptor beta chains came from one sample sequenced in a study of shared clonotypes between healthy human individuals. Sequencing was performed with immunoSEQ multiplex PCR; in TCRdb, only in-frame clones are kept and a portion is missing. Of about 2.3 million clones detected, roughly 92% appear once; the ten largest clones hold about 0.36%. Sequenced: naive CD4+ T cells from PBMCs. As for subset: CD45RA+ positively selected. The receptors derive from a young man in good health. Some clones in this sample may be carry-over from other donors' samples.

V and J are TRBV6-5 and TRBJ1-1; D perhaps matches TRBD1 (6 bases). The CDR3 is 14 residues long. Germline CDR1 and CDR2: MNHEY and SVGAGI. V shed 0 bases and J shed 10 bases, with 15 bases lying between them. This CDR3 is CASSYSRTVRGAFF. The DNA of the CDR3 is TGTGCCAGCAGTTACTCAAGGACAGTACGGGGAGCTTTCTTT.

The chain is built from TRBV25-1 and TRBJ2-1, with a possible D match to TRBD2 (6 bases). Germline values: CDR1 MGHDK, CDR2 SYGVNS. The CDR3 spans 15 residues. Trimming removed 4 bases from V and 0 bases from J, with 10 bases in between. The CDR3 loop reads CASSAAGSSYNEQFF. Written as DNA, the CDR3 is TGTGCCAGCAGTGCGGCCGGGAGCTCCTACAATGAGCAGTTCTTC.

The V gene is TRBV19, the J gene TRBJ2-1, with 8 nucleotides matching TRBD1. The CDR3 extends over 15 amino acids. Germline trimming cut 4 bases from V and 2 bases from J; bases unmatched to any gene: 4. The V gene's germline CDR1 is LNHDA and CDR2 SQIVND (reference sequence). The CDR3 is CASSTTGAAYNEQFF. CDR3 DNA: TGTGCCAGTAGTACGACAGGGGCGGCCTACAATGAGCAGTTCTTC.

The chain is built from TRBV18 and TRBJ2-5; 9 bases line up with TRBD1. This CDR3 comprises 14 residues. The V gene end was trimmed by 8 bases and the J gene end by 5 bases; junction bases not matched to a gene: 9. Germline V gives CDR1 KGHSH, CDR2 LQKENI. DNA of the CDR3: TGTGCCAGCCGTCCCGGGACAGGGTGGGAGACCCAGTACTTC. Its protein product is CASRPGTGWETQYF.

Of note for this clone: One end of the junction does not line up with germline, which may come from a read error. The chain is built from TRBV28 and TRBJ1-5, with a tentative D call TRBD1 (5 bases). The length of the CDR3 is 15 residues. Germline V gene data show CDR1 as MDHEN and CDR2 as SYDVKM. CDR3 protein: CASSLFGGSLTPQHF. As DNA, the CDR3 is TGTGCCAGCAGCTTATTTGGGGGAAGTCTTACGCCCCAGCATTTT.

This sequence joins TRBV11-3 and TRBJ2-2, with TRBD1 matching over 10 bases. Germline assignment: CDR1 SGHNT and CDR2 YENEEA. V shed 4 bases and J 7 bases; nucleotides not matched to a gene: 6. The CDR3 extends over 15 amino acids. The DNA for the CDR3 is TGTGCCAGCAGCTCCAGACAGGGGGCTGACGGGGAGCTGTTTTTT. This gives the protein CASSSRQGADGELFF.

This clone was counted only a few times. The V call is TRBV7-9, the J call TRBJ2-7; TRBD1 might be the D (6 bases). The length of the CDR3 is 14 residues. Trimming removed 6 bases at V and 0 bases at J, with 12 bases between. Germline CDR1 SEHNR, CDR2 FQNEAQ (reference sequence). This CDR3 is CASRAGQSSYEQYF. The CDR3 bases are TGTGCCAGCAGAGCCGGACAGAGCTCCTACGAGCAGTACTTC.

The chain couples TRBV27 to TRBJ2-1; TRBD1 aligns across 9 bases. Germline-derived CDR1 and CDR2 are MNHEY and SMNVEV (reference sequence). With V trimmed by 5 bases and J by 8 bases, 4 bases remained unmatched. The CDR3 spans 13 residues. CDR3 coding DNA: TGTGCCAGCAGTCACAGGGGGCTAGATGAGCAGTTCTTC. Protein product: CASSHRGLDEQFF.

The chain joins TRBV5-1 to TRBJ2-3; D gene uncertain. Trimming stripped 7 bases from V and 2 bases from J, with 14 bases between. CDR1 and CDR2 from the germline V gene are SGHRS and YFSETQ. CDR3 size: 14 residues. The CDR3 DNA reads TGCGCCAGCGCACTTGGGTCCGCCACAGATACGCAGTATTTT. It encodes CASALGSATDTQYF.

This clone occurred a few times. This chain connects TRBV7-9 to TRBJ2-1; possible D gene TRBD1, 6 bases. Trimming left V 8 bases short and J 6 bases short, with 20 bases between. Germline loops: CDR1 SEHNR, CDR2 FQNEAQ (reference sequence). This CDR3 region has 15 residues. The DNA of the CDR3 is TGTGCCAGCCGAAAACATGGACAGACGGTCAATGAGCAGTTCTTC. Translating gives CASRKHGQTVNEQFF. The full variable domain, in which reference TRBV7-9 and TRBJ2-1 provide the parts outside the CDR3, is DTGVSQNPRHKITKRGQNVTFRCDPISEHNRLYWYRQTLGQGPEFLTYFQNEAQLEKSRLLSDRFSAERPKGSFSTLEIQRTEQGDSAMYLCASRKHGQTVNEQFFGPGTRLTVL.

The rearrangement joins TRBV5-1 to TRBJ2-7, with 9 bases lining up with TRBD1. The CDR3 is 16 amino acids. The junction had 10 bases not matched to a gene; V was cut back by 0 bases and J by 6 bases. Germline V gene data show CDR1 as SGHRS and CDR2 as YFSETQ. The CDR3 loop is CASSLVTGTGLREQYF. CDR3 DNA: TGCGCCAGCAGCTTGGTTACCGGGACAGGGTTACGCGAGCAGTACTTC. Filled out from reference TRBV5-1 and TRBJ2-7, the complete variable domain reads KAGVTQTPRYLIKTRGQQVTLSCSPISGHRSVSWYQQTPGQGLQFLFEYFSETQRNKGNFPGRFSGRQFSNSRSEMNVSTLELGDSALYLCASSLVTGTGLREQYFGPGTRLTVT.

This chain links TRBV7-9 with TRBJ2-3; TRBD2 matches 8 bases. V lost 3 bases and J lost 2; bases outside the gene matches: 10. From germline, CDR1 is SEHNR and CDR2 FQNEAQ (reference sequence). The CDR3 has 17 amino acids. In nucleotides, the CDR3 is TGTGCCAGCAGCTTCCCTGGAGCGGGAGACTACACAGATACGCAGTATTTT. The encoded protein is CASSFPGAGDYTDTQYF.

In DNA form, the CDR3 reads TGTGCCAGCAGATTTCTGACTAGCGGGAACTACGAGCAGTACTTC. Amino acids: CASRFLTSGNYEQYF. The genes are TRBV28 and TRBJ2-7, with TRBD2 matching 11 bases. CDR3 length: 15 amino acids. Losses at the gene ends were 6 bases for V and 3 bases for J; bases not matched to a gene: 7. From germline, CDR1 is MDHEN and CDR2 SYDVKM.